The rows below give T cell receptor beta chains drawn from one sample of a study of blood T cell repertoires in COVID-19. Some clones are missing from TCRdb's copy, which holds only in-frame ones; the method was immunoSEQ multiplex PCR. This sample has just over 250,000 clones; over 80% occur once, and the top ten carry 10%. Sequencing used peripheral blood. All receptors come from an older woman with COVID-19, enrolled during active disease. Each CDR3 is given with its conserved first and last residue. Fields, in order: CDR3 protein, J gene, V gene.

CASSQDLPGLAGGPDTQYF	TRBJ2-3	TRBV14
CASSLADYEQYF	TRBJ2-7	TRBV11-3
CASSETGGLDTEAFF	TRBJ1-1	TRBV6-5
CASSTRLAGDGNEQFF	TRBJ2-1	TRBV21-1
CASSLRGQGRVQYF	TRBJ2-5	TRBV7-9
CASSRDRLSSYNSPLHF	TRBJ1-6	TRBV5-1
CASSNVGQGSYNEQFF	TRBJ2-1	TRBV11-2
CASSQDLAGGNTIYF	TRBJ1-3	TRBV3-1/TRBV3-2
CASSTQGPTPNEQFF	TRBJ2-1	TRBV7-9
CATKGQGDPNQPQHF	TRBJ1-5	TRBV10-3
CASSLSSGSEQFF	TRBJ2-1	TRBV5-1
CASSYGQMNTEAFF	TRBJ1-1	TRBV5-4
CAISDLAGTGELFF	TRBJ2-2	TRBV10-3
CASSSAGGRGGETQYF	TRBJ2-5	TRBV3-1/TRBV3-2
CAWSPGQGDGQPQHF	TRBJ1-5	TRBV30
CASSLQLGGGSVYTGELFF	TRBJ2-2	TRBV27
CASSPGTGSGNTIYF	TRBJ1-3	TRBV18
CASSEAGVVYGYTF	TRBJ1-2	TRBV6-1
CATSRDRAEETQYF	TRBJ2-5	TRBV15
CASRGSGAPYEQYF	TRBJ2-7	TRBV25-1
CASSPKTGMNTEAFF	TRBJ1-1	TRBV18
CASSLSGTAPYEQYF	TRBJ2-7	TRBV4-1
CAAGPGQKNEKLFF	TRBJ1-4	TRBV10-3
CASSFDRADSNQPQHF	TRBJ1-5	TRBV19
CASSAQLAGEGDEQFF	TRBJ2-1	TRBV19
CAWSVRNEKLFF	TRBJ1-4	TRBV30
CASSSEGQTPSDTQYF	TRBJ2-3	TRBV18
CASSPGRREAEAFF	TRBJ1-1	TRBV5-4
CAWSVGGRGYEQYF	TRBJ2-7	TRBV30
CASSAPGLLNEQFF	TRBJ2-1	TRBV9
CASTSGANVLTF	TRBJ2-6	TRBV12-3/TRBV12-4
CASSRGLNNEKLFF	TRBJ1-4	TRBV5-4
CASSQEWTSGLYEQYF	TRBJ2-7	TRBV4-3
CASSPRGDEQFF	TRBJ2-1	TRBV27
CASSLFRSEKLFF	TRBJ1-4	TRBV3-1/TRBV3-2
CASKQGQEAFF	TRBJ1-1	TRBV5-1
CASSLQTGDTQYF	TRBJ2-3	TRBV5-1
CASSEPGGRTDTQYF	TRBJ2-3	TRBV6-1
CASSLQGVVVNSPLHF	TRBJ1-6	TRBV5-5
CASSLARVRDEQYF	TRBJ2-7	TRBV11-2
CASSPAGTTNYGYTF	TRBJ1-2	TRBV14
CASRPPGTESSYEQYF	TRBJ2-7	TRBV27
CASSFTGKNTEAFF	TRBJ1-1	TRBV6-4
CASSLVAGSGGELFF	TRBJ2-2	TRBV5-5
CSVVRDGGITDTQYF	TRBJ2-3	TRBV29-1
CASSPTAGVEYGYTF	TRBJ1-2	TRBV4-2
CSVPNRGYTEAFF	TRBJ1-1	TRBV29-1